Listed here are 2 T cell receptor beta chains from one sample, sequenced in a study of blood T cell repertoires in COVID-19. Sequenced by immunoSEQ multiplex PCR; TCRdb stores in-frame clones only, minus some. The sample lists approximately 470,000 clones, roughly 85% occurring once. The sequenced sample consisted of peripheral blood. The receptors derive from a human donor in a cohort sampled during active COVID-19.

Details on this clone: The same CDR3 also results from other DNA sequences found in this sample. The chain is built from TRBV4-3 and TRBJ1-5; D uncertain. This CDR3 has 13 residues. V was cut by 0 bases and J by 6 bases, with 6 bases left in between. In germline, CDR1 is LGHNA, CDR2 YSLEER. Here the CDR3 reads CASSQDPGQPQHF. In nucleotides, the CDR3 is TGCGCCAGCAGCCAAGATCCGGGTCAGCCCCAGCATTTT.

V gene TRBV7-8 combines with J gene TRBJ2-3; 8 bases match TRBD2. Per germline, CDR1 SGHVS and CDR2 FQNEAQ. The CDR3 is 15 amino acids. With V trimmed by 8 bases and J by 4 bases, 11 bases remained unmatched. In nucleotides, the CDR3 is TGTGCCAGCTTCAGAGGGGCGGGAGGAGCAGATACGCAGTATTTT. Its protein is CASFRGAGGADTQYF.